The 19 T cell receptor beta chains below come from one sample, sequenced in a study of T cells in Graves' hyperthyroidism and ophthalmopathy (dated by TCRdb to about 2019). The method behind the library was multiplex PCR. Sequencing took place on an Illumina HiSeq 2000. The TCR beta CDR3 regions were amplified from RNA transcripts. The first round of RT-PCR for the TCR CDR3 was performed with the HTBI primer set and the Qiagen OneStep RT-PCR kit. TCRdb ran its own pipeline on the public reads, namely fastp trimming at Q25 and MiXCR clone calling, and kept in-frame beta chains. Entries that share a CDR3 protein sequence are merged under the most common genes and DNA. The sample records roughly 600,000 distinct CDR3 sequences, around 15% of which are singletons. The ten biggest clones cover about an eighth of the sample. The sample comprised blood. These receptors came from a woman aged 50 to 60 with Graves' ophthalmopathy.

This clonotype has ten or more counts. This rearrangement joins TRBV5-5 to TRBJ2-1; D is unresolved. Trimming removed 4 bases from V and 6 bases from J, with 17 bases in between. Per the germline V gene, CDR1 is SGHKS and CDR2 is YYEKEE (reference sequence). CDR3 length: 15 amino acids. The CDR3 DNA is TGTGCCAGCAGCCATGGACCTGAGAACCCCAATGAGCAGTTCTTC. Protein sequence: CASSHGPENPNEQFF.

This clonotype has more than one count but fewer than ten. The chain carries TRBV19 and TRBJ2-1; 11 bases agree with TRBD2. The CDR3 loop spans 17 amino acids. V gave up 5 bases and J gave up 4 bases; unmatched junction bases: 10. Looked up from germline, CDR1 is LNHDA and CDR2 is SQIVND (reference sequence). In DNA, the CDR3 is TGTGCCAGTAGTGCCACTAGCGGGAGCTGGGCATACAATGAGCAGTTCTTC. This encodes CASSATSGSWAYNEQFF.

This clonotype was seen repeatedly, ten times or more. The V call is TRBV30, the J call TRBJ2-7; possible D gene TRBD1, 6 bases. Trimming shortened V by 3 bases and J by 3 bases, and 9 bases separated the two germline ends. CDR3 length: 12 amino acids. Germline values: CDR1 GTSNPN, CDR2 SVGIG (reference sequence). The CDR3 sequence: CAWSRGGYEQYF. The DNA for the CDR3 is TGTGCCTGGAGCCGAGGGGGCTACGAGCAGTACTTC.

This clonotype was counted many times. The V gene is TRBV28, the J gene TRBJ2-7, with TRBD1 matching over 9 bases. Trimming cost V 1 base and J 6 bases; bases outside gene matches: 13. The CDR3 consists of 17 residues. CDR1 and CDR2 from the germline V gene are MDHEN and SYDVKM. The CDR3: CASSLSPFDRGGGEQYF. As DNA, the CDR3 is TGTGCCAGCAGTTTATCCCCTTTTGACAGGGGGGGTGGCGAGCAGTACTTC.

The rearrangement links TRBV20-1 to TRBJ2-1, with D unresolved. Trimming cost V 5 bases and J 1 base, with 9 bases left between them. In germline, CDR1 is DFQATT, CDR2 SNEGSKA (reference sequence). The CDR3 is 13 amino acids. The CDR3 sequence is CSAGKDSYNEQFF. The CDR3 coding sequence is TGCAGTGCTGGTAAGGATTCCTACAATGAGCAGTTCTTC.

There are many counts of this clonotype. The J gene is TRBJ2-1, the V gene TRBV30; D is unresolved. The V gene lost 1 base and the J gene lost 8 bases, with 6 bases spanning the gap. This CDR3 has 11 amino acids. Per the germline V gene, CDR1 is GTSNPN and CDR2 is SVGIG (reference sequence). In DNA, the CDR3 is TGTGCCTGGAGTGGGGTTTATGAGCAGTTCTTC. It translates to CAWSGVYEQFF.

The V gene is TRBV19, the J gene TRBJ2-1; D may be TRBD2 (7 bases). The CDR3 runs 18 residues. Germline assignment: CDR1 LNHDA and CDR2 SQIVND (reference sequence). The V and J ends lost 5 bases and 7 bases respectively, with 27 bases between them. CDR3 sequence: CASSGRAGQGEKGNEQFF. DNA for the CDR3: TGTGCCAGTAGTGGGCGAGCGGGACAAGGGGAAAAGGGGAATGAGCAGTTCTTC.

The V gene is TRBV12-5, the J gene TRBJ2-1, with D unresolved. CDR1 and CDR2 from the germline V gene are LGHNT and FRNRAP. CDR3 length equals 13 residues. V lost 6 bases, J lost 9 bases, and 15 bases lay in between. The CDR3 DNA is TGTGCTAGTGGACCTGGACCGAACACTGAGCAGTTCTTC. It specifies CASGPGPNTEQFF.

This clonotype was seen a handful of times. V is TRBV2 and J is TRBJ1-5, with D unresolved. Germline V gene sequence: CDR1 SNHLY, CDR2 FYNNEI. This CDR3 is 14 amino acids long. With 6 bases removed from V and 0 bases from J, the gap between germline ends came to 9 bases. CDR3 residues: CASRGLSSNQPQHF. CDR3 DNA: TGTGCCAGCAGAGGACTGAGTAGCAATCAGCCCCAGCATTTT.

The DNA for the CDR3 is TGCAGCGTTGTCCGGCCTCGGAATTTCGGTGGTCACGAGCAGTACTTC. This codes for CSVVRPRNFGGHEQYF. The chain carries TRBV29-1 and TRBJ2-7, with D uncertain. Trimming left V 4 bases short and J 5 bases short, with 24 bases between. The CDR3 contains 16 residues. Germline CDR1 SQVTM, CDR2 ANQGSEA.

At least ten counts were recorded for this clonotype. The V call is TRBV5-1, the J call TRBJ2-3, with 7 bases fitting TRBD1. Germline V gene sequence: CDR1 SGHRS, CDR2 YFSETQ. The CDR3 contains 14 residues. Trimming removed 2 bases from V and 3 bases from J; junction bases left unmatched: 3. This chain's CDR3 is CASSLDRVTDTQYF. The CDR3 bases are TGCGCCAGCAGCTTAGACAGGGTGACAGATACGCAGTATTTT.

This clonotype has at least ten counts. This rearrangement joins TRBV6-2 or TRBV6-3 to TRBJ2-1; 8 nucleotides match TRBD2. The CDR3 loop spans 17 amino acids. The germline gives CDR1 MNHEY, CDR2 SVGEGT. V lost 6 bases, J lost 4 bases, and 14 bases stayed unmatched. The DNA for the CDR3 is TGTGCCAGCAGCCCCCCGTGGAGCGGGAGAAGATACAATGAGCAGTTCTTC. It is translated as CASSPPWSGRRYNEQFF.

This clonotype was observed at least ten times. The J gene is TRBJ2-6, the V gene TRBV18; TRBD1 aligns across 8 bases. Germline values: CDR1 KGHSH, CDR2 LQKENI. This CDR3 contains 18 residues. Trimming removed 1 base from V and 0 bases from J; junction bases left unmatched: 5. DNA of the CDR3: TGTGCCAGCTCACCACTGGCAGGGGGCGCCTCTGGGGCCAACGTCCTGACTTTC. It yields the protein CASSPLAGGASGANVLTF.

This clonotype was counted many times. The rearrangement joins TRBV20-1 to TRBJ1-1; 8 nucleotides agree with TRBD1. The CDR3 runs 13 residues. V dropped 4 bases and J dropped 2; count of bases not matched to a gene: 3. From germline, CDR1 is DFQATT and CDR2 SNEGSKA (reference sequence). DNA for the CDR3: TGCAGTGCTAAGGACAGGGTAAACACTGAAGCTTTCTTT. Translating it yields CSAKDRVNTEAFF.

Ten or more counts support this clonotype. V gene TRBV28 combines with J gene TRBJ2-7; D is perhaps TRBD1 (5 bases). Per germline, CDR1 MDHEN and CDR2 SYDVKM. V lost 11 bases and J lost 4, with 12 bases in between. This CDR3 contains 11 residues. CDR3 sequence: CAATGFYEQYF. The CDR3 bases are TGTGCCGCCACAGGTTTTTACGAGCAGTACTTC.

This clonotype was observed many times. This sequence joins TRBV2 and TRBJ2-3; 7 bases match TRBD2. Germline V gene data show CDR1 as SNHLY and CDR2 as FYNNEI. Germline trimming cut 3 bases from V and 3 bases from J; bases unmatched to any gene: 15. CDR3 size: 18 residues. CDR3 DNA: TGTGCCAGCAGTGATTCGTACTTGGCGGGAGACGTGACAGATACGCAGTATTTT. It codes for CASSDSYLAGDVTDTQYF.

This clonotype was found many times. This chain uses TRBV18 with TRBJ2-3; 10 positions agree with TRBD2. Losses at the gene ends were 8 bases for V and 4 bases for J; bases not matched to a gene: 9. The CDR3 is 15 residues long. Germline V gives CDR1 KGHSH, CDR2 LQKENI. CDR3 protein: CASQTSGRPPDTQYF. The CDR3 DNA sequence: TGTGCCAGCCAGACTAGCGGGCGACCCCCAGATACGCAGTATTTT.

This clonotype has more than one count but fewer than ten. The chain joins TRBV6-2 or TRBV6-3 to TRBJ2-2, with 8 bases lining up with TRBD2. This CDR3 is 17 amino acids long. Germline V gives CDR1 MNHEY, CDR2 SVGEGT. V shed 0 bases, J shed 3 bases, and the junction held 6 bases outside the gene matches. The CDR3 here is CASSYSAGGRYTGELFF. The CDR3 DNA is TGTGCCAGCAGTTACTCGGCGGGAGGCCGGTACACCGGGGAGCTGTTTTTT.

This clonotype was detected only a few times. The chain uses TRBV9 and TRBJ2-3, with unresolved D. The V end lost 0 bases, the J end lost 7 bases, and 9 bases lay between the germline ends. The germline gives CDR1 SGDLS, CDR2 YYNGEE. This CDR3 has 13 residues. The CDR3 coding sequence is TGTGCCAGCAGCGTAGAAGCGAGACATACGCAGTATTTT. Its protein is CASSVEARHTQYF.